The 23 T cell receptor beta chains in this list originate from one sample, sequenced in a study of spatial heterogeneity in lung cancer. General study points: The number of expanded tumor alpha and beta chains correlated with mutation number.

These receptors' antigens are unknown. Time point: sample taken at primary tumor resection. From the 5' RACE reads, TCRdb called clonotypes with MiXCR, one entry per CDR3 protein. The data contain about 8,100 distinct CDR3 sequences, around 13% of them seen just once; the ten biggest clones take up 9.5% to 11%. The specimen was lung tumor tissue, collected at surgery. The receptors derive from a male donor with early-stage non-small cell lung cancer.

The sample holds many counts of this clonotype. As an off-target read in a library built for alpha chains, this beta chain has a frequency of little significance. This sequence joins TRBV20-1 and TRBJ2-4, with D possibly TRBD1 on 7 matching bases. The V gene lost 6 bases and the J gene lost 8 bases, with 17 bases spanning the gap. This CDR3 spans 13 amino acids. Germline V gene lookup returns CDR1 DFQATT and CDR2 SNEGSKA (reference sequence). CDR3 sequence: CSAEEGARDIQYF. CDR3 in DNA: TGCAGTGCAGAGGAGGGGGCGAGGGACATTCAGTACTTC.

With regard to this clonotype: Within a library made for alpha chains, this beta chain is off target, and its count is uninformative. The chain links TRBV7-9 to TRBJ1-5; D remains unclear. The CDR3 sequence is 14 residues long. Germline V CDR1 and CDR2: SEHNR, FQNEAQ (reference sequence). V gave up 5 bases and J gave up 3 bases, with 11 bases separating them. CDR3 DNA: TGTGCCAGCAGCCCGACCGATTACAATCAGCCCCAGCATTTT. This encodes CASSPTDYNQPQHF.

This clonotype was recorded many times. The library was prepared for alpha chains; this beta chain is a stray read, so its frequency means little. The chain uses TRBV2 and TRBJ2-7, with TRBD2 as a possible D gene (6 bases). The CDR3 loop spans 12 amino acids. The V gene lost 5 bases and the J gene lost 3 bases, with 8 bases spanning the gap. Germline values: CDR1 SNHLY, CDR2 FYNNEI. CDR3: CASSIAVYEQYF. For the CDR3, the DNA is TGTGCCAGCAGTATAGCGGTCTACGAGCAGTACTTC.

This clonotype was observed many times. For a library built for alpha chains, this beta chain is a stray read; little rests on its size. The DNA for the CDR3 is TGTGCCAGCAGCCAGTGGACAGGGACAGAGACCCAGTACTTC. This encodes CASSQWTGTETQYF. The gene calls are TRBV7-9 and TRBJ2-5; 8 bases match TRBD1. The CDR3 is made up of 14 amino acids. Per germline, CDR1 SEHNR and CDR2 FQNEAQ (reference sequence). Trimming removed 5 bases from V and 4 bases from J; junction bases left unmatched: 6.

Notes on this clonotype: This beta chain was picked up by a library intended for alpha chains and is off target, so its count carries little meaning. V and J are TRBV30 and TRBJ2-5, with 15 positions matching TRBD2. V was clipped by 2 bases and J by 5 bases; unmatched bases: 12. Germline CDR1 reads GTSNPN; CDR2 reads SVGIG (reference sequence). The CDR3 covers 18 residues. The CDR3 loop is CAWSRAGGTSGRMETQYF. The CDR3 nucleotides are TGTGCCTGGAGTCGGGCCGGAGGGACTAGCGGGAGGATGGAGACCCAGTACTTC.

This clonotype is deemed medium-sized. For a library built for alpha chains, this beta chain is a stray read; little rests on its size. The gene calls are TRBV19 and TRBJ2-5; TRBD1 agrees at 7 bases. Germline V gene sequence: CDR1 LNHDA, CDR2 SQIVND (reference sequence). This CDR3 has 15 amino acids. V dropped 3 bases and J dropped 0; count of bases not matched to a gene: 4. The CDR3 spells CASSIGGQNQETQYF. Here the CDR3 DNA reads TGTGCCAGTAGTATTGGGGGACAGAACCAAGAGACCCAGTACTTC.

Many counts were recorded for this clonotype. For a library built for alpha chains, this beta chain is a stray read; little rests on its size. The rearrangement links TRBV27 to TRBJ2-7; 9 bases agree with TRBD2. Losses at the gene ends were 7 bases for V and 3 bases for J; bases not matched to a gene: 1. Germline V gene lookup returns CDR1 MNHEY and CDR2 SMNVEV (reference sequence). CDR3 length equals 12 residues. The CDR3 region is CASKAGGYEQYF. The CDR3 DNA is TGTGCCAGCAAAGCGGGGGGCTACGAGCAGTACTTC.

This clonotype was counted only a few times. As an off-target read in a library built for alpha chains, this beta chain has a frequency of little significance. This chain uses TRBV5-1 with TRBJ2-1; 14 bases agree with TRBD2. Looked up from germline, CDR1 is SGHRS and CDR2 is YFSETQ. Trimming removed 0 bases from V and 8 bases from J; junction bases left unmatched: 10. The CDR3 covers 18 residues. CDR3 nucleotides: TGCGCCAGCAGCTTGGCCGCCGTCGGGACTAGCGGGGGCGATGAGCAGTTCTTC. Translation: CASSLAAVGTSGGDEQFF.

This clonotype qualifies as medium-sized. This beta chain turned up in a library designed for alpha chains; as an off-target read, its abundance says little. The gene calls are TRBV7-2 and TRBJ2-7; no firm D call. Per germline, CDR1 SGHTA and CDR2 FQGNSA. The V gene lost 2 bases and the J gene lost 6 bases, with 8 bases spanning the gap. CDR3 length equals 12 residues. CDR3 residues: CASSLKFSEQYF. CDR3 coding DNA: TGTGCCAGCAGCTTAAAATTTAGCGAGCAGTACTTC.

This clonotype came up many times. A library prepared for alpha chains yielded this beta chain as an off-target read; its size is of little meaning. The chain employs TRBV6-1 and TRBJ1-5; no clear D gene. The CDR3 is made up of 14 amino acids. Trimming left V 8 bases short and J 9 bases short, with 20 bases between. From germline, CDR1 is MNHNS and CDR2 SASEGT. CDR3 sequence: CASVTGGVNAPQHF. The CDR3 DNA follows: TGTGCCAGCGTTACCGGTGGGGTTAATGCGCCCCAGCATTTT.

By share, this clonotype ranks as medium-sized (0.01 to 0.1%). This beta chain is an off-target read within a library intended for alpha chains, so its frequency means little. The J gene is TRBJ2-5, the V gene TRBV20-1; D unresolved. V was pared by 1 base and J by 2 bases, with 11 bases between. This CDR3 has 14 amino acids. CDR1 is DFQATT, CDR2 SNEGSKA, per germline (reference sequence). The CDR3 region is CSARVIHRQETQYF. The CDR3 bases are TGCAGTGCTAGAGTTATACACCGACAAGAGACCCAGTACTTC.

This clonotype was observed a few times. Here the CDR3 omits its conserved ending phenylalanine or tryptophan, so a read error is the likely source. Because the CDR3's place on the DNA is in doubt, the DNA is left out and the CDR3 is given as listed by TCRdb. A library prepared for alpha chains yielded this beta chain as an off-target read; its size is of little meaning. The V gene is TRBV27, the J gene TRBJ2-7; TRBD2 is taken as the D call from the table, unchecked against the DNA. Both ends counted, the CDR3 spans 8 residues. The germline gives CDR1 MNHEY, CDR2 SMNVEV (reference sequence). The CDR3 reads CASRKLAG.

This clonotype was counted many times. This beta chain is a stray read from a library made for alpha chains; its abundance is not meaningful. The CDR3 here is CSARIPSFGEQYF. CDR3 nucleotide sequence: TGCAGTGCTAGAATCCCTAGCTTCGGAGAGCAGTACTTC. The chain carries TRBV20-1 and TRBJ2-7; a weak D match, TRBD2 (5 bases). The CDR3 spans 13 residues. Germline CDR1 and CDR2: DFQATT and SNEGSKA (reference sequence). V was cut by 2 bases and J by 7 bases, with 15 bases left in between.

In the case of this clonotype: Because this beta chain is a stray read in a library intended to capture alpha chains, its abundance should not be given much weight. The J gene is TRBJ1-2, the V gene TRBV3-1, with 8 bases aligning to TRBD1. There are 13 residues in the CDR3. Germline values: CDR1 LGHDT, CDR2 YNNKEL (reference sequence). J gave up 4 bases and V 9 bases, and 7 bases lay outside the gene matches. The CDR3 here is CASGQGSSYGYTF. In nucleotides, the CDR3 is TGTGCCAGTGGACAGGGTAGTAGCTATGGCTACACCTTC.

This clonotype has ten or more counts. Because the library targeted alpha chains, this beta chain is an off-target read whose size means little. The chain has TRBV7-2 and TRBJ2-1; a weak D match, TRBD2 (6 bases). CDR1 SGHTA and CDR2 FQGNSA come from the germline V gene. V was shortened by 5 bases and J by 7 bases, with 15 bases between the two germline ends. The CDR3 contains 14 residues. This CDR3 reads CASSPRSAGNEQFF. CDR3 DNA sequence: TGTGCCAGCAGCCCCCGAAGCGCGGGAAATGAGCAGTTCTTC.

This clonotype was seen a few times. Being off target in a library aimed at alpha chains, this beta chain has a size of little meaning. The chain employs TRBV5-1 and TRBJ2-1, with 13 nucleotides matching TRBD2. The CDR3 extends over 16 amino acids. V lost 3 bases to trimming and J lost 5 bases; unmatched junction nucleotides: 5. Germline CDR1 SGHRS, CDR2 YFSETQ. The CDR3 protein is CASSYGGLAGDNEQFF. For the CDR3, the DNA is TGCGCCAGCAGCTACGGAGGACTAGCGGGGGACAATGAGCAGTTCTTC.

A remark on this clonotype: Found in a library prepared for alpha chains, this beta chain is an off-target read, and its abundance has little meaning. The chain uses TRBV2 and TRBJ2-3; D is perhaps TRBD1 (5 bases). The germline gives CDR1 SNHLY, CDR2 FYNNEI. This CDR3 has 13 residues. Trimming pared 6 bases from V and 2 bases from J, leaving 9 bases between. The CDR3 DNA is TGTGCCAGCAGGACAGATAACACAGATACGCAGTATTTT. It yields the protein CASRTDNTDTQYF.

With regard to this clonotype: Since the library was made to target alpha chains, this beta chain is a stray read and its abundance is not meaningful. The chain carries TRBV6-6 and TRBJ2-1, with a weak D call TRBD1 (6 bases). The CDR3 has 16 amino acids. CDR1 is MNHNY and CDR2 is SVGAGI in the germline V gene (reference sequence). V lost 7 bases and J 1 base, leaving 17 bases between the germline ends. CDR3 sequence (DNA): TGTGCCAGCACTCCTCGCCAGGGGTCGTCCTACAATGAGCAGTTCTTC. Protein sequence: CASTPRQGSSYNEQFF.

This clonotype was counted many times. With the library built for alpha chains, this beta chain is off target and its frequency is not meaningful. This chain connects TRBV3-1 to TRBJ2-7, with 9 bases fitting TRBD1. The ends lost 4 bases at V and 4 bases at J; junction bases unmatched: 8. The CDR3 runs to 15 residues. The germline V gene encodes CDR1 LGHDT and CDR2 YNNKEL (reference sequence). The CDR3 sequence: CASSRAGTGQYEQYF. The CDR3 nucleotides read TGTGCCAGCAGCCGCGCCGGGACAGGGCAGTACGAGCAGTACTTC.

This clonotype is large (0.1 to 1%). In a library made to pick up alpha chains, this beta chain is a stray read with a size that means little. The chain is built from TRBV20-1 and TRBJ2-7; tentatively, D is TRBD2 (6 bases). There are 14 residues in the CDR3. Trimming took 5 bases from V and 2 from J, leaving 16 bases between them. Germline lookup yields CDR1 DFQATT and CDR2 SNEGSKA (reference sequence). CDR3 protein: CSAARGSGAYEQYF. The CDR3 region has the DNA TGCAGTGCTGCCCGGGGTAGCGGTGCCTACGAGCAGTACTTC.

This clonotype was seen repeatedly, ten times or more. This beta chain is an off-target read within a library intended for alpha chains, so its frequency means little. V and J are TRBV9 and TRBJ2-2, with a tentative D call TRBD1 (5 bases). The V end lost 4 bases, the J end lost 4 bases, and 11 bases lay between the germline ends. This CDR3 is 14 amino acids long. The V gene's germline CDR1 is SGDLS and CDR2 YYNGEE. CDR3 loop: CASSPTTATGELFF. The DNA for the CDR3 is TGTGCCAGCAGCCCAACGACAGCCACCGGGGAGCTGTTTTTT. Using reference TRBV9 and TRBJ2-2 for the parts outside the CDR3, the full variable domain is DSGVTQTPKHLITATGQRVTLRCSPRSGDLSVYWYQQSLDQGLQFLIQYYNGEERAKGNILERFSAQQFPDLHSELNLSSLELGDSALYFCASSPTTATGELFFGEGSRLTVL.

This clonotype appeared many times. The size of this beta chain means little, since it is a stray read in a library made for alpha chains. The gene calls are TRBV7-2 and TRBJ2-5; 8 bases are a match to TRBD2. Germline V CDR1 and CDR2: SGHTA, FQGNSA. After removal of 1 base from V and 4 bases from J, the junction contained 11 bases not matched to a gene. There are 17 residues in the CDR3. CDR3 DNA sequence: TGTGCCAGCAGCTTAGGAGTTCTGGACGGGAGGGGAGAGACCCAGTACTTC. This encodes CASSLGVLDGRGETQYF.

This clonotype was seen many times. This beta chain represents an off-target read in a library built for alpha chains; its size is of limited meaning. The chain is built from TRBV7-9 and TRBJ1-4; weak D call: TRBD1 (5 bases). Trimming pared 5 bases from V and 3 bases from J, leaving 10 bases between. Germline V gene data show CDR1 as SEHNR and CDR2 as FQNEAQ (reference sequence). The CDR3 consists of 14 residues. The CDR3, as DNA: TGTGCCAGCAGCCCCCGAGGGGCTAATGAAAAACTGTTTTTT. This gives the protein CASSPRGANEKLFF.